The 29 T cell receptor beta chains reported below all come from one sample, sequenced in a study of beta chain features in type 1 diabetes. Study-level findings and limits: Among patients with Type 1 diabetes, TCRB CDR3s were moderately but significantly shorter in every one of the four CD4+ subsets.

Sequenced material consisted of expressed TCRB transcripts (all of the isolated RNA was reverse transcribed). The assay was immunoSEQ multiplex PCR, and TCRdb's table has in-frame clones only and misses some. The sample includes approximately 250,000 clones, roughly 10% of them seen just once. Their antigens remain unidentified. Sequencing was done on a sample of naive CD4+ T cells from blood. The receptors shown here come from a man in his thirties or forties with type 1 diabetes.

The genes are TRBV5-1 and TRBJ2-4, with 7 bases identical to TRBD2. In germline, CDR1 is SGHRS, CDR2 YFSETQ. This CDR3 contains 13 residues. With 0 bases clipped from V and 8 bases from J, the junction kept 2 bases outside the gene matches. The CDR3 DNA reads as TGCGCCAGCAGCTTGGAGGGAGGGGACATTCAGTACTTC. This codes for CASSLEGGDIQYF. Drawing the rest from reference TRBV5-1 and TRBJ2-4, the complete variable domain is KAGVTQTPRYLIKTRGQQVTLSCSPISGHRSVSWYQQTPGQGLQFLFEYFSETQRNKGNFPGRFSGRQFSNSRSEMNVSTLELGDSALYLCASSLEGGDIQYFGAGTRLSVL.

This clone was observed a few times. The V call is TRBV2, the J call TRBJ2-6, with 7 bases fitting TRBD1. The germline V gene has CDR1 SNHLY and CDR2 FYNNEI. V lost 7 bases, J lost 3 bases, and 6 bases stayed unmatched. The CDR3 loop spans 15 amino acids. The CDR3 bases are TGTGCCAGCACCCCGACAGGGCTTGGGGCCAACGTCCTGACTTTC. Translated, it gives CASTPTGLGANVLTF.

V usage is TRBV4-1 and J usage is TRBJ1-2, with D perhaps matching TRBD1 (5 bases). CDR3 length equals 13 residues. CDR1 MGHRA and CDR2 YSYEKL come from the germline V gene. Between the trimmed V and J ends, which lost 6 bases and 4 bases, there was a span of 12 bases. The CDR3 reads CASSRGSGYGYTF. The CDR3 DNA sequence: TGCGCCAGCAGTCGGGGGTCTGGCTATGGCTACACCTTC.

This clone came up a few times. V gene TRBV29-1 combines with J gene TRBJ1-4; 8 nucleotides line up with TRBD1. After removal of 3 bases from V and 8 bases from J, the junction contained 8 bases not matched to a gene. The germline CDR1 and CDR2 sequences are SQVTM and ANQGSEA. The CDR3 sequence is 14 residues long. The CDR3 spells CSVDGDRGGEKLFF. The CDR3, as DNA: TGCAGCGTTGATGGAGACAGGGGAGGAGAAAAACTGTTTTTT.

This clone was observed a handful of times. For the CDR3, the DNA is TGTGCCAGCAGCTTTGGACAGGGGGCAGGCTATGGCTACACCTTC. Amino acid sequence: CASSFGQGAGYGYTF. This sequence joins TRBV7-9 and TRBJ1-2; 11 nucleotides line up with TRBD1. Germline V lookup: CDR1 SEHNR, CDR2 FQNEAQ (reference sequence). V was pared by 3 bases and J by 4 bases, with 4 bases of the junction left unmatched. The CDR3 sequence is 15 residues long.

This clone has just a few counts. This CDR3 is CASTILRDRAHEQYF. DNA of the CDR3: TGTGCCAGCACTATACTTAGGGACAGGGCCCACGAGCAGTACTTC. V usage is TRBV28 and J usage is TRBJ2-7; TRBD1 aligns across 9 bases. V lost 7 bases to trimming and J lost 5 bases; unmatched junction nucleotides: 12. The CDR3 extends over 15 amino acids. Per germline, CDR1 MDHEN and CDR2 SYDVKM.

For this clone: Other DNA sequences within the sample encode an identical CDR3. The chain uses TRBV27 and TRBJ2-3, with 8 bases identical to TRBD1. V shed 6 bases and J 1 base; nucleotides not matched to a gene: 0. This CDR3 is 13 amino acids long. Germline V lookup: CDR1 MNHEY, CDR2 SMNVEV (reference sequence). CDR3 loop: CASRGQGTDTQYF. The CDR3 region has the DNA TGTGCCAGCAGGGGACAGGGCACAGATACGCAGTATTTT.

The V and J genes are TRBV27 and TRBJ2-3, with D possibly being TRBD1 (5 bases). Trimming took 6 bases from V and 6 from J, leaving 13 bases between them. Germline V gene sequence: CDR1 MNHEY, CDR2 SMNVEV (reference sequence). This CDR3 comprises 13 residues. CDR3: CASSHTPGDTQYF. The CDR3 DNA is TGTGCCAGCAGCCACACCCCAGGGGATACGCAGTATTTT.

The chain uses TRBV7-6 and TRBJ1-1; the D gene is possibly TRBD1 (6 bases). Germline V lookup: CDR1 SGHVS, CDR2 FNYEAQ. V was clipped by 2 bases and J by 8 bases, with 9 bases between them. The CDR3 sequence is 12 residues long. CDR3 bases: TGTGCCAGCAGCTTATCGGACAGCGAAGCTTTCTTT. As protein: CASSLSDSEAFF.

The sample holds a few counts of this clone. The gene calls are TRBV5-6 and TRBJ2-7; D unclear. The CDR3 is 14 residues long. Germline CDR1 is SGHDT and CDR2 is YYEEEE. V shed 0 bases and J shed 0 bases, with 7 bases lying between them. CDR3 DNA: TGTGCCAGCAGCTTGGACAGAATCTCCTACGAGCAGTACTTC. Its protein product is CASSLDRISYEQYF.

This clone was seen a handful of times. The CDR3 here is CASSLGPSPGELFF. Written as DNA, the CDR3 is TGTGCCAGCAGCTTAGGTCCTAGCCCCGGGGAGCTGTTTTTT. The rearrangement joins TRBV11-2 to TRBJ2-2, with D perhaps matching TRBD2 (5 bases). The CDR3 extends over 14 amino acids. Germline loops: CDR1 SGHAT, CDR2 FQNNGV. Trimming stripped 1 base from V and 6 bases from J, with 9 bases between. The full variable domain, with the rest looked up from reference TRBV11-2 and TRBJ2-2, is EAGVAQSPRYKIIEKRQSVAFWCNPISGHATLYWYQQILGQGPKLLIQFQNNGVVDDSQLPKDRFSAERLKGVDSTLKIQPAKLEDSAVYLCASSLGPSPGELFFGEGSRLTVL.

This clone was counted between two and nine times. The chain links TRBV13 to TRBJ2-3; D might be TRBD2 (6 bases). CDR3 length: 14 residues. V was pared by 7 bases and J by 3 bases, with 14 bases between. The germline V gene encodes CDR1 PRHDT and CDR2 FYEKMQ (reference sequence). This CDR3 reads CASTRGLETDTQYF. CDR3 nucleotide sequence: TGTGCCAGCACCCGGGGACTCGAAACAGATACGCAGTATTTT.

This clone was observed a few times. The rearrangement links TRBV7-9 to TRBJ2-7, with TRBD2 as a possible D gene (7 bases). V dropped 2 bases and J dropped 5 bases, with 13 bases sitting between them. Germline V gives CDR1 SEHNR, CDR2 FQNEAQ (reference sequence). The CDR3 extends over 14 amino acids. CDR3 residues: CASSLRGANHEQYF. CDR3 in DNA: TGTGCCAGCAGCTTACGGGGGGCAAACCACGAGCAGTACTTC.

The sample holds a few counts of this clone. The V call is TRBV4-2, the J call TRBJ2-2; D not certain. Germline-derived CDR1 and CDR2 are LGHNA and YNFKEQ. The CDR3 length is 14 residues. Trimming took off 1 base at V and 4 bases at J, with 7 bases between the two ends. CDR3 sequence: CASSQGLTTGELFF. The CDR3 coding sequence is TGTGCCAGCAGCCAAGGACTGACCACCGGGGAGCTGTTTTTT.

V gene TRBV5-1 combines with J gene TRBJ2-7; 8 nucleotides align to TRBD1. The CDR3 runs to 14 residues. Per germline, CDR1 SGHRS and CDR2 YFSETQ. With 4 bases clipped from V and 2 bases from J, the junction kept 5 bases outside the gene matches. Written as DNA, the CDR3 is TGCGCCAGCAGCCCGACAGGGGTGACCTACGAGCAGTACTTC. As protein: CASSPTGVTYEQYF.

This rearrangement joins TRBV7-9 to TRBJ1-5; no definite D call. The CDR3 runs 13 residues. Germline CDR1 is SEHNR and CDR2 is FQNEAQ (reference sequence). The germline V and J ends were trimmed by 8 bases and 1 base, with 9 bases remaining between them. The CDR3 here is CASPQVSNQPQHF. In DNA, the CDR3 is TGTGCCAGCCCCCAGGTGAGCAATCAGCCCCAGCATTTT. Full variable domain (rest looked up from reference TRBV7-9 and TRBJ1-5): DTGVSQNPRHKITKRGQNVTFRCDPISEHNRLYWYRQTLGQGPEFLTYFQNEAQLEKSRLLSDRFSAERPKGSFSTLEIQRTEQGDSAMYLCASPQVSNQPQHFGDGTRLSIL.

In this sample, this clone turned up a few times. The genes are TRBV7-2 and TRBJ2-7; D gene unclear. Per the germline V gene, CDR1 is SGHTA and CDR2 is FQGNSA. Trimming removed 4 bases from V and 7 bases from J, with 8 bases in between. The CDR3 covers 11 residues. This chain's CDR3 is CASSSNREQYF. The DNA for the CDR3 is TGTGCCAGCAGCTCGAACCGGGAGCAGTACTTC.

This clone was detected only a few times. The chain carries TRBV19 and TRBJ1-2; D possibly corresponds to TRBD1 (5 bases). This CDR3 has 12 amino acids. Germline V gene lookup returns CDR1 LNHDA and CDR2 SQIVND (reference sequence). Trimming pared 2 bases from V and 9 bases from J, leaving 10 bases between. In DNA, the CDR3 is TGTGCCAGTAGTATAAACAGGTACCGCTACACCTTC. Translated, it gives CASSINRYRYTF.

This clone turned up a few times. The chain is built from TRBV28 and TRBJ2-6; D unclear. The V end was cut by 3 bases, the J end by 0 bases, with 6 bases between. CDR1 and CDR2 (germline): MDHEN, SYDVKM. The CDR3 runs 15 residues. The CDR3 sequence is CASSLAASGANVLTF. DNA for the CDR3: TGTGCCAGCAGTTTGGCCGCCTCTGGGGCCAACGTCCTGACTTTC.

The chain employs TRBV14 and TRBJ2-1, with D possibly matching TRBD2 (6 bases). The V end was cut by 3 bases, the J end by 12 bases, with 12 bases between. The CDR3 totals 12 residues. Per germline, CDR1 SGHDN and CDR2 FVKESK. CDR3 region: CASSHPGVRQFF. CDR3 nucleotide sequence: TGTGCCAGCAGCCACCCGGGGGTAAGGCAGTTCTTC.

The chain has TRBV11-1 and TRBJ1-2; 8 nucleotides line up with TRBD1. V was clipped by 5 bases and J by 5 bases; unmatched bases: 7. The V gene's germline CDR1 is SGHAT and CDR2 FQDESV (reference sequence). The CDR3 length is 14 residues. The CDR3 DNA is TGTGCCAGCAGCCGACAGGGGTCCCCTTATGGCTACACCTTC. Translating it yields CASSRQGSPYGYTF.

The chain joins TRBV5-1 to TRBJ1-3; D is unclear. Germline values: CDR1 SGHRS, CDR2 YFSETQ. The CDR3 has 14 residues. V was cut by 4 bases and J by 4 bases, with 12 bases left in between. The DNA for the CDR3 is TGCGCCAGCAGCGACTCCCGAGCCGGAAACACCATATATTTT. This codes for CASSDSRAGNTIYF.

V usage is TRBV2 and J usage is TRBJ2-7; D remains ambiguous. In germline, CDR1 is SNHLY, CDR2 FYNNEI. This CDR3 spans 13 amino acids. V shed 2 bases and J shed 7 bases, with 12 bases lying between them. CDR3: CASSESLSWEQYF. The CDR3 DNA follows: TGTGCCAGCAGTGAAAGCCTATCGTGGGAGCAGTACTTC.

V usage is TRBV6-5 and J usage is TRBJ1-5; the D gene is possibly TRBD1 (5 bases). Germline-derived CDR1 and CDR2 are MNHEY and SVGAGI. Trimming cost V 0 bases and J 1 base, with 7 bases left between them. The CDR3 has 15 residues. The CDR3 region has the DNA TGTGCCAGCAGTTACTCGAAGGGGAGCAATCAGCCCCAGCATTTT. Its translation: CASSYSKGSNQPQHF.

This sequence joins TRBV30 and TRBJ2-1; D gene ambiguous. Trimming shortened V by 0 bases and J by 15 bases, and 9 bases separated the two germline ends. This CDR3 region has 10 residues. Looked up from germline, CDR1 is GTSNPN and CDR2 is SVGIG (reference sequence). CDR3 DNA: TGTGCCTGGAGTGTGAAAAGCCTGTTCTTC. Translated: CAWSVKSLFF.

The gene calls are TRBV4-3 and TRBJ2-7; 7 bases map to TRBD1. The germline CDR1 and CDR2 sequences are LGHNA and YSLEER. V gave up 0 bases and J gave up 4 bases; unmatched junction bases: 6. The CDR3 totals 15 residues. The CDR3 is CASSQDSGTDYEQYF. The CDR3 bases are TGCGCCAGCAGCCAAGATTCAGGGACAGATTACGAGCAGTACTTC.

This clone showed up just a few times. J is TRBJ2-4 and V is TRBV6-1; tentatively, D is TRBD1 (5 bases). CDR3 size: 14 residues. Deletions cut 2 bases from V and 8 bases from J, with 13 bases between. Germline V gene sequence: CDR1 MNHNS, CDR2 SASEGT. CDR3 in amino acids: CASSERQGRDIQYF. DNA for the CDR3: TGTGCCAGCAGTGAACGGCAGGGAAGGGACATTCAGTACTTC.

In this sample, this clone turned up a few times. The chain joins TRBV18 to TRBJ2-7, with 7 bases lining up with TRBD1. Unmatched junction bases numbered 12, after V lost 6 bases and J lost 4 bases. CDR3 length equals 15 residues. Germline-derived CDR1 and CDR2 are KGHSH and LQKENI. The CDR3: CASSQGEGAFYEQYF. DNA of the CDR3: TGTGCCAGCTCGCAGGGGGAAGGGGCCTTTTACGAGCAGTACTTC.

This chain links TRBV7-2 with TRBJ1-1, with 7 bases that match TRBD1. V lost 1 base, J lost 0 bases, and 5 bases stayed unmatched. CDR3 size: 16 residues. Germline loops: CDR1 SGHTA, CDR2 FQGNSA. The CDR3 sequence is CASSLVPGGLNTEAFF. As DNA, the CDR3 is TGTGCCAGCAGCTTAGTACCAGGGGGGCTGAACACTGAAGCTTTCTTT.